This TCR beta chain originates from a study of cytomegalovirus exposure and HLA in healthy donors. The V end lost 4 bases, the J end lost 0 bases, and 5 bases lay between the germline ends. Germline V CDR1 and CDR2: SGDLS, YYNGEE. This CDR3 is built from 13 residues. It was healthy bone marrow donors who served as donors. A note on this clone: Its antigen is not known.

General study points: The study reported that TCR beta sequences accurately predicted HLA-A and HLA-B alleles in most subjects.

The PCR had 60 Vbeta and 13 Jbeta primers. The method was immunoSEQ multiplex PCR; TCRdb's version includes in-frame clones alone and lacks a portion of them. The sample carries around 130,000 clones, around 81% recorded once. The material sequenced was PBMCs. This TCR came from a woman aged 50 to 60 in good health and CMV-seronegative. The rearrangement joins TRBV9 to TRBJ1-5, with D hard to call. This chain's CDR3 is CASSSSSNQPQHF. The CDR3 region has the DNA TGTGCCAGCAGCTCCAGTAGCAATCAGCCCCAGCATTTT. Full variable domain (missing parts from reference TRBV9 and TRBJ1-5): DSGVTQTPKHLITATGQRVTLRCSPRSGDLSVYWYQQSLDQGLQFLIQYYNGEERAKGNILERFSAQQFPDLHSELNLSSLELGDSALYFCASSSSSNQPQHFGDGTRLSIL.